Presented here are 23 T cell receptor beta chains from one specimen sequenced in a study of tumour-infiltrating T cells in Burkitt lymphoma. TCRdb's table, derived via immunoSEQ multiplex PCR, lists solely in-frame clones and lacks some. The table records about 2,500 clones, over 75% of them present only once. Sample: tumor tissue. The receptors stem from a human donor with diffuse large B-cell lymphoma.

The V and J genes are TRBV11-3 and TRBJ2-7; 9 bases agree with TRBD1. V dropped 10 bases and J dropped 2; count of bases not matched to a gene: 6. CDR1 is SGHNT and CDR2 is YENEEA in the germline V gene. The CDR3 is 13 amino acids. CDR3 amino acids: CATRGQGTYEQYF. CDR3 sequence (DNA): TGTGCCACCCGTGGACAGGGGACCTACGAGCAGTACTTC.

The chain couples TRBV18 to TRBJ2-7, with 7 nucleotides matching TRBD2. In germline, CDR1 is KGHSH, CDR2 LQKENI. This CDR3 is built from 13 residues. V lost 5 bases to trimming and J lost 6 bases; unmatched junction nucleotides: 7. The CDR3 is CASSLSGGREQYF. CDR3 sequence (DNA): TGTGCCAGCTCATTATCGGGAGGACGCGAGCAGTACTTC.

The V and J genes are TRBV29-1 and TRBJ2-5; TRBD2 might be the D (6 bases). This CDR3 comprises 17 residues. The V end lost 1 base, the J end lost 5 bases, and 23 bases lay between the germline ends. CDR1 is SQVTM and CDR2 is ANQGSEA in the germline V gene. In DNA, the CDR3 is TGCAGCGTTGAAGGACCCCGCGGGCGGGATCGGGAGGAGACCCAGTACTTC. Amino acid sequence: CSVEGPRGRDREETQYF.

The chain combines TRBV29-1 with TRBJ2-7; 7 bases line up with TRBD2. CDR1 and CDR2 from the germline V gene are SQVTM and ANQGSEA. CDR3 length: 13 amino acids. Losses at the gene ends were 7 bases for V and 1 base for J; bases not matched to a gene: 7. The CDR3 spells CSAKAGSSYEQYF. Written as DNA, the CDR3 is TGCAGCGCCAAAGCGGGAAGTTCCTACGAGCAGTACTTC.

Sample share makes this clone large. The chain's CDR3 is CASSQWPQPRRETQYF. As DNA, the CDR3 is TGTGCCAGCAGCCAATGGCCCCAGCCCAGGAGAGAGACCCAGTACTTC. The gene calls are TRBV4-2 and TRBJ2-5; no firm D call. Germline CDR1 LGHNA, CDR2 YNFKEQ. The CDR3 length is 16 residues. V was pared by 2 bases and J by 4 bases, with 17 bases between.

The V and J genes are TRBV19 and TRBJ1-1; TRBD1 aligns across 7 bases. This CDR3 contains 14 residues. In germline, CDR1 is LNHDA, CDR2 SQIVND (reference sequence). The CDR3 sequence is CASHEGTANTEAFF. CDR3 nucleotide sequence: TGTGCGTCTCATGAAGGGACAGCGAACACTGAAGCTTTCTTT. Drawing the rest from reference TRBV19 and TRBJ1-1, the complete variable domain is DGGITQSPKYLFRKEGQNVTLSCEQNLNHDAMYWYRQDPGQGLRLIYYSQIVNDFQKGDIAEGYSVSREKKESFPLTVTSAQKNPTAFYLCASHEGTANTEAFFGQGTRLTVV.

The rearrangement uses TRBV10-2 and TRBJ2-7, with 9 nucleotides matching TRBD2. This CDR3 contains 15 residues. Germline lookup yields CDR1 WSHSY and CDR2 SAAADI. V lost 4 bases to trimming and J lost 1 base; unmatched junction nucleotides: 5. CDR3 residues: CASSAAGGPSYEQYF. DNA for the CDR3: TGCGCCAGCAGTGCGGCGGGAGGGCCATCCTACGAGCAGTACTTC.

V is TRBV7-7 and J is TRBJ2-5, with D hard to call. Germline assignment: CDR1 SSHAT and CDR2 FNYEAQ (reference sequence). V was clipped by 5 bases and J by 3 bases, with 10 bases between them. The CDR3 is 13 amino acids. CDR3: CASSIRTEETQYF. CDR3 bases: TGTGCCAGCAGCATTCGGACGGAAGAGACCCAGTACTTC. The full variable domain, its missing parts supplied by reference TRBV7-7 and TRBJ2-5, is GAGVSQSPRYKVTKRGQDVTLRCDPISSHATLYWYQQALGQGPEFLTYFNYEAQPDKSGLPSDRFSAERPEGSISTLTIQRTEQRDSAMYRCASSIRTEETQYFGPGTRLLVL.

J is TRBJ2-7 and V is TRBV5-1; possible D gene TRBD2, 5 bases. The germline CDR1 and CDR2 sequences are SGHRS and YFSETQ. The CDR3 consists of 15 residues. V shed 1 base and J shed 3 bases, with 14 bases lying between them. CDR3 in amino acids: CASSLIEVGVYEQYF. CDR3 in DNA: TGCGCCAGCAGCTTGATAGAGGTGGGAGTCTACGAGCAGTACTTC.

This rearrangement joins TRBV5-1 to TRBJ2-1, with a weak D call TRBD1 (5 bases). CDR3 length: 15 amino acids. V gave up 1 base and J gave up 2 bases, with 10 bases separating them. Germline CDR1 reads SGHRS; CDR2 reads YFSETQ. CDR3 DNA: TGCGCCAGCAGCTTGATTCAGGGTGCCTACAATGAGCAGTTCTTC. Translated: CASSLIQGAYNEQFF.

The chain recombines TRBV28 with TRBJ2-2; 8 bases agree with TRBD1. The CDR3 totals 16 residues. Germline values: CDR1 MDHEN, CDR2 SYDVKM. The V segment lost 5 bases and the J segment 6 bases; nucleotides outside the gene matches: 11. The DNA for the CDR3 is TGTGCCAGCAGTCCGGGACAGGTTTTATTCTCCGGGGAGCTGTTTTTT. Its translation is CASSPGQVLFSGELFF. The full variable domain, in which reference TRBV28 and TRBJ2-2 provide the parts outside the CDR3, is DVKVTQSSRYLVKRTGEKVFLECVQDMDHENMFWYRQDPGLGLRLIYFSYDVKMKEKGDIPEGYSVSREKKERFSLILESASTNQTSMYLCASSPGQVLFSGELFFGEGSRLTVL.

CDR3 region: CAIQRGSYEQYF. In DNA, the CDR3 is TGTGCCATCCAACGGGGGTCCTACGAGCAGTACTTC. V gene TRBV28 combines with J gene TRBJ2-7, with TRBD2 as a possible D gene (6 bases). From germline, CDR1 is MDHEN and CDR2 SYDVKM. The CDR3 covers 12 residues. V lost 10 bases, J lost 1 base, and 11 bases lay in between.

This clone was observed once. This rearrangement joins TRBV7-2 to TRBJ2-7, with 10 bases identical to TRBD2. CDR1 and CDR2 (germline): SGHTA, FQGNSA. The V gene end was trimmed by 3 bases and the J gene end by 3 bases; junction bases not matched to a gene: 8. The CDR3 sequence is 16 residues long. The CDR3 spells CASSFTGTSVNYEQYF. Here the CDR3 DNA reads TGTGCCAGCAGCTTCACCGGGACTAGCGTAAACTACGAGCAGTACTTC.

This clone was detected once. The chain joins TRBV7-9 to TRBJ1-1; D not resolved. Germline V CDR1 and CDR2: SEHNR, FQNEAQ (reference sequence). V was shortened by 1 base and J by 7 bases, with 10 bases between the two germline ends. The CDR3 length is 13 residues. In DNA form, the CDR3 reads TGTGCCAGCAGCTTAGGTGTAGGGAGTGAAGCTTTCTTT. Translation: CASSLGVGSEAFF.

The CDR3 sequence is CASSLGVGLAGGETQYF. In DNA form, the CDR3 reads TGTGCCAGCAGCTTAGGTGTTGGGCTAGCGGGAGGAGAGACCCAGTACTTC. V is TRBV11-2 and J is TRBJ2-5; 11 bases agree with TRBD2. The junction had 8 bases not matched to a gene; V was cut back by 1 base and J by 4 bases. CDR1 is SGHAT and CDR2 is FQNNGV in the germline V gene. CDR3 length: 17 amino acids.

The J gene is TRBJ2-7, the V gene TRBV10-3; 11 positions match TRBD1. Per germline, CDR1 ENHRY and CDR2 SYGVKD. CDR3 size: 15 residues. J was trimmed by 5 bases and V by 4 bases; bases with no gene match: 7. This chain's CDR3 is CAISVGQGAINEQYF. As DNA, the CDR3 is TGTGCCATCAGTGTCGGACAGGGGGCGATCAACGAGCAGTACTTC.

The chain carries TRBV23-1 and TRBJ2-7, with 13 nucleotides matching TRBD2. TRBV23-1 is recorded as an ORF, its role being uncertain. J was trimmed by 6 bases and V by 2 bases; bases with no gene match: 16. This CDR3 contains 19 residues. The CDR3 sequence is CASSQPPGTSGAAGSEQYF. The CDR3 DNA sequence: TGCGCCAGCAGTCAACCTCCCGGGACTAGCGGGGCCGCGGGTTCCGAGCAGTACTTC.

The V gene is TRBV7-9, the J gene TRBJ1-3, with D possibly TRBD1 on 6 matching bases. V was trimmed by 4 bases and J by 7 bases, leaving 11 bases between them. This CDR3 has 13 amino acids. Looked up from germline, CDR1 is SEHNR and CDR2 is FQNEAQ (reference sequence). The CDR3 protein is CASSYGQLNTIYF. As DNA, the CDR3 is TGTGCCAGCAGCTACGGACAGCTGAACACCATATATTTT. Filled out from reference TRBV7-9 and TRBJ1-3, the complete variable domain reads DTGVSQNPRHKITKRGQNVTFRCDPISEHNRLYWYRQTLGQGPEFLTYFQNEAQLEKSRLLSDRFSAERPKGSFSTLEIQRTEQGDSAMYLCASSYGQLNTIYFGEGSWLTVV.

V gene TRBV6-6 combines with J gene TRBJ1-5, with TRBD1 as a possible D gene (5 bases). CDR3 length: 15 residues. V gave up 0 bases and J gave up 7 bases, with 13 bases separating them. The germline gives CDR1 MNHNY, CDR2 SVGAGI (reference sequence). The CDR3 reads CASSYSMGEGQPQHF. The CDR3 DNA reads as TGTGCCAGCAGTTACTCGATGGGGGAAGGGCAGCCCCAGCATTTT.

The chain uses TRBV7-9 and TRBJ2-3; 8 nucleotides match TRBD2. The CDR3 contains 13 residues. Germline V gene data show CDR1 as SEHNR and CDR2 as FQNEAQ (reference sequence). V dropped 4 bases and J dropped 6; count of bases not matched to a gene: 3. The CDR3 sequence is CASSSAGVDTQYF. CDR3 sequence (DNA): TGTGCCAGCAGCTCAGCGGGAGTGGATACGCAGTATTTT.

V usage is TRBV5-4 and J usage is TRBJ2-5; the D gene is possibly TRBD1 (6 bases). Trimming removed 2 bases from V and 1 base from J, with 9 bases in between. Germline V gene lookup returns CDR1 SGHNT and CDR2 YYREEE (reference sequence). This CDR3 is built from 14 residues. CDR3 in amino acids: CASSFRDTQETQYF. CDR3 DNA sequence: TGTGCCAGCAGCTTCCGGGACACCCAAGAGACCCAGTACTTC.

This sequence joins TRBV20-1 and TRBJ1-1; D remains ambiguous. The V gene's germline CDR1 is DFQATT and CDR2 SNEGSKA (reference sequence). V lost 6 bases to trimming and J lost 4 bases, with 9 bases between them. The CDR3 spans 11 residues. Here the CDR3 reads CSAVRVTEAFF. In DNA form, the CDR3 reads TGCAGTGCGGTCCGGGTCACTGAAGCTTTCTTT.

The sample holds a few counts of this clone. The CDR3 bases are TGTGCCAGCAGCTCCCTTAGCGGGAGGGCCCGTGATGAGCAGTTCTTC. Translation: CASSSLSGRARDEQFF. The chain recombines TRBV7-9 with TRBJ2-1; 11 nucleotides line up with TRBD2. V lost 4 bases to trimming and J lost 8 bases; unmatched junction nucleotides: 10. The CDR3 has 16 residues. Germline assignment: CDR1 SEHNR and CDR2 FQNEAQ (reference sequence).